A single sample gave rise to the 5 T cell receptor beta chains below, sequenced in a study of blood T cell repertoires in COVID-19. The table came from immunoSEQ multiplex PCR; TCRdb's copy has only in-frame clones and leaves some out. The sample carries roughly 200,000 clones, just over 85% recorded once. The sequencing input was peripheral blood. These receptors all stem from a man aged 18 to 30 with active or convalescent COVID-19.

The CDR3 loop reads CASTDNTYEQYF. For the CDR3, the DNA is TGTGCCTCCACGGACAACACCTACGAGCAGTACTTC. V and J are TRBV30 and TRBJ2-7, with a weak D call TRBD1 (5 bases). Trimming shortened V by 7 bases and J by 2 bases, and 12 bases separated the two germline ends. This CDR3 is 12 amino acids long. Germline CDR1 reads GTSNPN; CDR2 reads SVGIG (reference sequence).

This sequence joins TRBV19 and TRBJ2-1; TRBD2 matches at 14 bases. The length of the CDR3 is 15 residues. Per germline, CDR1 LNHDA and CDR2 SQIVND (reference sequence). The junction had 7 bases not matched to a gene; V was cut back by 3 bases and J by 12 bases. The CDR3 sequence is CASSIPSGTSGRQFF. The CDR3 region has the DNA TGTGCCAGTAGTATCCCGTCTGGGACTAGCGGGAGGCAGTTCTTC. Combining the CDR3 with reference TRBV19 and TRBJ2-1 gives the whole variable domain DGGITQSPKYLFRKEGQNVTLSCEQNLNHDAMYWYRQDPGQGLRLIYYSQIVNDFQKGDIAEGYSVSREKKESFPLTVTSAQKNPTAFYLCASSIPSGTSGRQFFGPGTRLTVL.

The chain links TRBV27 to TRBJ2-4; 8 nucleotides agree with TRBD1. This CDR3 region has 15 residues. Germline V gene data show CDR1 as MNHEY and CDR2 as SMNVEV (reference sequence). Trimming took 5 bases from V and 4 from J; bases not matched to a gene: 7. The CDR3 DNA is TGTGCCAGCAGTGCGACAGGGGTGATAAAAAACATTCAGTACTTC. As protein: CASSATGVIKNIQYF.

This clone was seen a handful of times. This chain connects TRBV7-9 to TRBJ2-1; D not resolved. The CDR3 spans 14 residues. CDR1 is SEHNR and CDR2 is FQNEAQ in the germline V gene (reference sequence). Trimming left V 4 bases short and J 9 bases short, with 16 bases between. CDR3 amino acids: CASSSSTKHGEQFF. CDR3 sequence (DNA): TGTGCCAGCAGCTCTTCAACAAAACATGGTGAGCAGTTCTTC.

The chain links TRBV19 to TRBJ1-2; 8 bases are a match to TRBD1. The CDR3 contains 14 residues. Germline V gene lookup returns CDR1 LNHDA and CDR2 SQIVND (reference sequence). The V segment lost 3 bases and the J segment 8 bases; nucleotides outside the gene matches: 8. The CDR3 bases are TGTGCCAGTAGTATCGGAGGACAGGGCGGGGGCTACACCTTC. Translating gives CASSIGGQGGGYTF.